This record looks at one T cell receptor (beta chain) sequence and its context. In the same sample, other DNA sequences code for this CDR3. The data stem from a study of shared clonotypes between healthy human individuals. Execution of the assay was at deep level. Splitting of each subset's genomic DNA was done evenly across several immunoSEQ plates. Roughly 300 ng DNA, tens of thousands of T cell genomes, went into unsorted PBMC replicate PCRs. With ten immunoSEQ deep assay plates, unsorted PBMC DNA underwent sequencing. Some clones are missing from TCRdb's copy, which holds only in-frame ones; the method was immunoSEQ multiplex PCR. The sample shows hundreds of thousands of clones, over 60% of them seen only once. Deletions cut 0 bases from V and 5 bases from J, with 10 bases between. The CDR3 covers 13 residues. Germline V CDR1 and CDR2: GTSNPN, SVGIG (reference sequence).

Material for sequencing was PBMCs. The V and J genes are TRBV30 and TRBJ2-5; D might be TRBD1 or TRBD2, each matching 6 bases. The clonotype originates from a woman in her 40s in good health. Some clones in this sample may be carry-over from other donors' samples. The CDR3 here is CAWSVGGWETQYF. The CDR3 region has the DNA TGTGCCTGGAGTGTGGGGGGCTGGGAGACCCAGTACTTC.